Listed below are T cell receptor beta chains from one sample, sequenced in a study of blood T cell repertoires in COVID-19. Profiled with immunoSEQ multiplex PCR; TCRdb holds only in-frame clones, not every one. The data show about 290,000 clones, roughly 90% seen once. The specimen sequenced was peripheral blood. The receptor set was obtained from a woman aged 25 to 45 with COVID-19, enrolled during active disease. CDR3s include the opening cysteine and the closing phenylalanine or tryptophan. Part of the rows lack a size; the others show once, few, many or a class for expanded clones.

J | V | size | CDR3
TRBJ1-2 | TRBV4-1 | NA | CASSHISNYGYTF
TRBJ1-2 | TRBV3-1/TRBV3-2 | NA | CASSQATGGYYGYTF
TRBJ2-1 | TRBV11-2 | NA | CASSSRTSPYNEQFF
TRBJ2-7 | TRBV6-5 | NA | CASRTGFSQYF
TRBJ1-4 | TRBV5-1 | NA | CASSGGTGGEKLFF
TRBJ2-1 | TRBV5-1 | NA | CASSPRSISYNEQFF
TRBJ2-7 | TRBV3-1/TRBV3-2 | once | CASINQGSLEQYF
TRBJ2-7 | TRBV7-9 | few | CASSFRDRAYEQYF
TRBJ2-7 | TRBV5-4 | NA | CASSMGTGSYEQYF
TRBJ2-1 | TRBV25-1 | NA | CASSAKGVYNEQFF
TRBJ1-2 | TRBV6-1 | once | CASSDRLEGYTF
TRBJ2-5 | TRBV5-6 | NA | CASRYDIEETQYF
TRBJ1-2 | TRBV12-3/TRBV12-4 | NA | CASSSRTDYGYTF
TRBJ1-5 | TRBV2 | NA | CASMGSDYQPQHF
TRBJ2-2 | TRBV27 | NA | CASSSLAGGLGELFF
TRBJ2-3 | TRBV19 | NA | CASSGGITGGRTDTQYF
TRBJ2-7 | TRBV5-1 | NA | CASSFGTTLYEQYF
TRBJ2-3 | TRBV5-4 | NA | CASSQRALSTDTQYF
TRBJ1-1 | TRBV29-1 | NA | CSVEWGQVNTEAFF
TRBJ2-7 | TRBV19 | NA | CASSIPGYEQYF
TRBJ2-7 | TRBV10-2 | NA | CASSSRLAGGAVAYEQYF
TRBJ1-1 | TRBV6-5 | once | CASSWDRDAEAFF
TRBJ1-1 | TRBV6-5 | NA | CASRGQFMNTEAFF
TRBJ1-2 | TRBV24-1 | NA | CATSEGFGDGYTF
TRBJ2-7 | TRBV7-9 | NA | CASSSPGQSSYEQYF
TRBJ2-4 | TRBV18 | once | CASAPRGAENIQYF
TRBJ1-1 | TRBV7-9 | NA | CASTEESDEAFF
TRBJ1-6 | TRBV4-1 | NA | CASSQEGQALGSPLHF
TRBJ1-3 | TRBV7-9 | once | CASSPGNTIYF
TRBJ1-1 | TRBV11-2 | NA | CASSLRDSEAFF
TRBJ1-2 | TRBV4-1 | NA | CASSQDRMVGGSGYTF
TRBJ1-1 | TRBV12-3/TRBV12-4 | once | CASSGPPAGEAFF
TRBJ2-1 | TRBV5-4 | NA | CASTYPGHTTEQFF
TRBJ1-1 | TRBV27 | NA | CASSLAGLNTEAFF
TRBJ2-7 | TRBV2 | NA | CASSRKDRASYEQYF
TRBJ1-6 | TRBV29-1 | NA | CSVDPRDRGNSPLHF
TRBJ1-6 | TRBV3-1/TRBV3-2 | NA | CASSQDWAGGRTLHF
TRBJ1-2 | TRBV19 | NA | CASSVYNYGYTF
TRBJ1-5 | TRBV28 | NA | CASSLRRGQPQHF
TRBJ1-2 | TRBV10-2 | once | CASSEGQGLYGYTF
TRBJ1-6 | TRBV3-1/TRBV3-2 | NA | CASSQLAGKGSYNSPLHF
TRBJ2-5 | TRBV9 | once | CASSAGGYQETQYF
TRBJ1-3 | TRBV18 | NA | CASSPGRGDTIYF
TRBJ1-2 | TRBV5-5 | NA | CASSLTQGLYGYTF
TRBJ2-2 | TRBV2 | NA | CASSPLQGNAGELFF
TRBJ1-1 | TRBV7-9 | NA | CASSLGLSPTEAFF
TRBJ2-1 | TRBV7-6 | NA | CASSPLAGGSHEQFF
TRBJ1-2 | TRBV7-9 | NA | CASSSGQTNYGYTF
TRBJ2-5 | TRBV5-1 | NA | CASRKDRGEETQYF
TRBJ1-1 | TRBV11-2 | once | CASSHITLRAVATEAFF
TRBJ2-7 | TRBV6-5 | NA | CASSQWEGDEQYF
TRBJ1-2 | TRBV2 | NA | CASSERGGYGYTF
TRBJ2-2 | TRBV11-2 | NA | CASSLLPNPNTGELFF
TRBJ1-1 | TRBV18 | few | CASSPTNLGSTEAFF
TRBJ2-7 | TRBV11-2 | NA | CASSPITSGGTEQYF
TRBJ2-3 | TRBV5-6 | NA | CASSFQADTQYF
TRBJ1-1 | TRBV29-1 | once | CSVSDRVNTEAFF